Below are 3 T cell receptor beta chains sequenced from a single sample in a study of response to subunit inactivated influenza vaccine. TCRdb redid the calling of the RT-PCR reads with MiXCR, one entry per CDR3 protein. Of around 600,000 distinct CDR3 sequences listed, about 11% are singletons. This sample was shared with a second study, whose subject was T cells expressing NK-cell markers. That report notes: Scientists made TCR beta cDNA using 5'RACE template switching with UMIs.

Material: PBMCs from blood, obtained on the day of vaccination. All receptors derive from a man over 45 who received an inactivated influenza vaccine.

The genes are TRBV28 and TRBJ2-7, with TRBD2 identical over 16 bases. Germline values: CDR1 MDHEN, CDR2 SYDVKM. This CDR3 region has 18 residues. V was clipped by 6 bases and J by 0 bases; unmatched bases: 8. The CDR3, as DNA: TGTGCCAGCAGCCAACCGGGACTAGCGGGGGGGTCCTCCTACGAGCAGTACTTC. Its translation: CASSQPGLAGGSSYEQYF. Variable domain in full (rest from reference TRBV28 and TRBJ2-7): DVKVTQSSRYLVKRTGEKVFLECVQDMDHENMFWYRQDPGLGLRLIYFSYDVKMKEKGDIPEGYSVSREKKERFSLILESASTNQTSMYLCASSQPGLAGGSSYEQYFGPGTRLTVT.

This clonotype has only a few counts. V gene TRBV11-2 combines with J gene TRBJ2-1; the match to TRBD2 covers 8 bases. J was trimmed by 2 bases and V by 4 bases; bases with no gene match: 7. The germline V gene has CDR1 SGHAT and CDR2 FQNNGV. The CDR3 runs 16 residues. The CDR3 reads CASSSLAGITYNEQFF. CDR3 nucleotide sequence: TGTGCCAGCAGCTCGTTAGCGGGGATAACCTACAATGAGCAGTTCTTC.

This clonotype was counted between two and nine times. CDR3 DNA sequence: TGTGCCAGCAGCCAAGGTCCCGTGGAGACAGATACGCAGTATTTT. Its translation is CASSQGPVETDTQYF. The chain combines TRBV3-1 with TRBJ2-3; D is uncertain. V was clipped by 1 base and J by 3 bases, with 11 bases between them. This CDR3 is 15 amino acids long. The germline V gene has CDR1 LGHDT and CDR2 YNNKEL (reference sequence).